This T cell receptor beta chain was sequenced in a study of tissue T cells after allogeneic stem cell transplantation. Points from the study as a whole: Few T cell clones were shared across patients, but motif clusters showed tissue-specific shared signatures.

Libraries were prepared by immunoSEQ multiplex PCR; TCRdb keeps only in-frame clonotypes and omits some of them. The sample lists around 2,900 clones; around 50% were seen once. Regarding this clone: The antigen is unknown. Any gene name here is a mouse gene name. The read falls 1 residue short of the CDR3 end, and the missing part is taken from the germline J gene.

Documented time point: mouse harvest day 14 after allogeneic transplant. Mouse grafts combined 10^7 T-cell-depleted bone marrow cells with 10^6 splenic CD5+ T cells. Trimming took off 2 bases at V and 6 bases at J, with 5 bases between the two ends. The germline V gene encodes CDR1 NNHDY and CDR2 SYVADS. CDR3 length equals 11 residues. Sequenced sample: gut tissue. V gene TRBV13-3 combines with J gene TRBJ1-2, with unresolved D. The source is a female BALB/c mouse given C57BL/6 T cells with graft-versus-host disease after an allogeneic hematopoietic cell transplant. The CDR3 bases that were read are TGTGCCAGCAGTGACGGGCCCGACTACACC. Its protein is CASSDGPDYT. The full CDR3 sequence reads CASSDGPDYTF.